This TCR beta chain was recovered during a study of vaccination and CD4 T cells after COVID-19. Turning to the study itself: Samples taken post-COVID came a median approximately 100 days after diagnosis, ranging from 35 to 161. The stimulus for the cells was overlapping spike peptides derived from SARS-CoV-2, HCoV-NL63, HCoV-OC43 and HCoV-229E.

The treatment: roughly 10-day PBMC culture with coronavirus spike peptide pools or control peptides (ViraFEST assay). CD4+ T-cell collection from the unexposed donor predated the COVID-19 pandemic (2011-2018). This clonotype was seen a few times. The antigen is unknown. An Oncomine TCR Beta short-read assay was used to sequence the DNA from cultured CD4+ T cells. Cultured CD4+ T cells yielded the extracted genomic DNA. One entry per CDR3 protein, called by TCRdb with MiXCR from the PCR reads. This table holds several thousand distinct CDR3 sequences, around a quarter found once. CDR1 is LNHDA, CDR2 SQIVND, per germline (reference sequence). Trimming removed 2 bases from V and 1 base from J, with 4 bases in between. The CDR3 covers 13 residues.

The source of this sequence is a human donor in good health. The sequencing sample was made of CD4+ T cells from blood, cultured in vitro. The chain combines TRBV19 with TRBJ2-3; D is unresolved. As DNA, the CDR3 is TGTGCCAGTAGTATACAGGGCACAGATACGCAGTATTTT. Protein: CASSIQGTDTQYF.